One TCR beta chain is described in this entry. This specimen comes from a study of blood T cell repertoires in COVID-19. Sequencing was performed with immunoSEQ multiplex PCR; in TCRdb, only in-frame clones are kept and a portion is missing. Among about 300,000 clones listed, around 88% were seen once. Looked up from germline, CDR1 is MNHEY and CDR2 is SVGAGI. The CDR3 is 14 residues long. V shed 4 bases, J shed 4 bases, and the junction held 5 bases outside the gene matches. This chain connects TRBV6-5 to TRBJ2-7, with 9 bases that match TRBD1. The sequencing input was peripheral blood. The clonotype originates from a woman aged 30 to 39 with COVID-19, enrolled during active disease. The CDR3 DNA reads as TGTGCCAGCAGTTGGTCCGGGACAGGGTACGAGCAGTACTTC. It codes for CASSWSGTGYEQYF.